What follows describes a single T cell receptor beta chain. The treatment is: randomized to nivolumab then ipilimumab (arm A) or the reverse (arm B). After removal of 4 bases from V and 2 bases from J, the junction contained 4 bases not matched to a gene. The CDR3 spans 14 residues. The germline CDR1 and CDR2 sequences are SGHVS and FQNEAQ. The record originates from a study of sequential checkpoint blockade in melanoma. The protocol was immunoSEQ multiplex PCR, while the TCRdb copy is restricted to in-frame clones and leaves out a portion. The sample includes under 25,000 clones, roughly four fifths of them seen just once.

The chain joins TRBV7-8 to TRBJ2-5, with 7 nucleotides matching TRBD1. Sequences were derived from CD8+ T cells sorted from blood (inferred from file names), sampled from a patient given nivolumab and ipilimumab in sequence. This TCR derives from a human donor with melanoma. The CDR3 region has the DNA TGTGCCAGCAGCTACGGGACAGTTCAAGAGACCCAGTACTTC. This codes for CASSYGTVQETQYF.